This T cell receptor (beta chain) was sequenced in a study of cytomegalovirus exposure and HLA in healthy donors. The wider study: From roughly 180 million T cells, an earlier analysis saw roughly 110 million unique TCR beta sequences. Study findings and constraints: According to a later analysis, donors in an Asian-associated ancestry cluster reportedly had fewer N-insertions than the 666-donor mean. Apart from CMV serostatus, no immune exposure information was available.

Use of 60 Vbeta and 13 Jbeta primers characterized the PCR. The data were produced by immunoSEQ multiplex PCR, yet TCRdb's version contains in-frame clones alone and is incomplete. The repertoire includes 95,000 to 100,000 clones, 78% of them detected once, and around 0.76% sits in the top ten. This CDR3 spans 15 amino acids. Trimming removed 5 bases from V and 2 bases from J, with 13 bases in between. Per germline, CDR1 SGHVS and CDR2 FQNEAQ. On this clone itself: Its antigen remains unknown.

This clonotype originated in a woman aged 60-75 years in good health and CMV-seronegative. The V call is TRBV7-8, the J call TRBJ1-5; D not certain. The specimen sequenced was PBMCs. CDR3 residues: CASSPVRVGNQPQHF. The CDR3 region has the DNA TGTGCCAGCAGCCCCGTGAGGGTGGGCAATCAGCCCCAGCATTTT.